The source of this TCR beta chain is a study of blood T cell repertoires in COVID-19. Across the study: Nucleic acid was either cDNA or gDNA, and it came from T cells, B-cell-depleted T cells, or PBMCs.

Germline CDR1 reads MNHEY; CDR2 reads SMNVEV (reference sequence). V was cut by 2 bases and J by 4 bases, with 11 bases left in between. CDR3 length: 14 amino acids. In the authors' workflow: Quantification of nucleated cells was approximated via reference gene primer amplification. Data came from immunoSEQ multiplex PCR; TCRdb stores just in-frame clones and leaves some out. D and trimming were read from the DNA, whereas the V and J calls and clone size are those reported in that table. This sample yields under 250,000 clones, of which 75% to 85% are seen a single time; more than 10% belongs to the top ten. This clone was counted once.

The sequenced material came from peripheral blood. J is TRBJ1-1 and V is TRBV27; D possibly corresponds to TRBD1 (6 bases). The sequence was obtained from a human donor in a cohort sampled during active COVID-19. CDR3 nucleotide sequence: TGTGCCAGCAGTTTAAGGGGGGGGGGCACTGAAGCTTTCTTT. This sequence encodes CASSLRGGGTEAFF.